The entry below describes one T cell receptor beta chain. Its binding antigen is unknown. No quality values exist for individual bases; no much larger clone is one base distant. The cohort comprised some 700 healthy bone marrow donors. At the time of sampling, all cohort members were nominally healthy, though unrecorded immune exposures were likely present. The donor was CMV seropositive and was included in the group of some 290 seropositive cohort members. Each donor provided a peripheral blood sample, and peripheral blood mononuclear cells were used for TCR beta sequencing. Genomic DNA was extracted from the blood cell samples with the Qiagen DNeasy Blood Extraction Kit. The record originates from a study of cytomegalovirus exposure and HLA in healthy donors (dated by TCRdb to between 2016 and 2019). Background on the whole study: An earlier analysis of some 620 of the donors reported around 280 Gb of sequence data and approximately 120 million unique TCR beta sequences obtained from 180 million or so T cells. On average, roughly 240,000 unique TCR beta nucleotide sequences were sequenced per donor among 398 genotyped donors of the cohort, with about 19% of those sequences being non-productive. The T cell repertoires of under 700 subjects were profiled by immunosequencing and related to cytomegalovirus serostatus. Alongside the repertoire data, information on donor age, sex, ethnicity and CMV serostatus was compiled. Roughly 300 gigabases of sequencing data and around 85 million unique TCR sequences made up an early release that covered 640 HLA-typed donors. To decide whether each TCR beta V gene segment behaved as functional or pseudogenic, an earlier analysis of fewer than 750 of the donors relied on high-throughput TCR beta sequencing. Besides the first cohort of approximately 670 subjects, a separate validation cohort made up of 120 different subjects was used. The aim of the study was to test whether cataloging public T cell receptors could identify signatures of past pathogen exposure. A later genetic analysis used genome-wide SNP genotypes for about three fifths of the 666 donors, treating that subset as a discovery cohort. To study patterns of TCR occurrence, a later analysis re-analyzed previously published TCR beta repertoires from 666 donors and added high-resolution HLA genotyping. To predict cytomegalovirus infection status, the study brought together high-throughput TCR immunosequencing, statistical association of individual TCRs with disease status, and machine learning. HLA typing included class I and class II loci at four-digit resolution. The genetic ancestry cluster associated with self-reported Caucasian donors included 70% to 85% of the roughly 400 genotyped donors. Typing coverage varied by locus: roughly 620-630 donors for A, B, C, DRB1 and DQB1; approximately 520 for DQA1; more than 600 for DPA1; more than 450 for DPB1. Every repertoire in the discovery cohort had been generated on one and the same sequencing platform. Rather than using new phenotypic data, the later analysis identified candidate immune exposures from TCR beta sequences and from how often those sequences occurred across donors. Because of strong linkage in the cohort, roughly five DR-DQ haplotypes were treated as single units for association and clustering. What the study reported, not specific to this receptor: In a later analysis, HLA-associated TCR beta chains showed more clonal expansion and lower generation probabilities than non-associated chains that were equally common. In a later analysis, most CMV-associated TCR beta chains were found to appear HLA-restricted, with HLA associations seemingly driven largely by CMV exposure. A group of highly shared sequence variants was considered likely to be a technical artifact of the sequencing pipeline. The only immune exposure information available for the cohort was CMV serostatus. A later analysis reported that several top co-occurrence clusters appeared linked to parvovirus B19, influenza, CMV and Epstein-Barr virus. V-gene and J-gene trimming of TCR beta chains was associated with a missense DCLRE1C variant in a later genetic analysis, and the association was replicated in an independent cohort. The earlier analysis of 450 to 700 of the donors excluded 15 to 20 rarely observed V segments, including chromosome 9 orphons, because counts were too low. Broadly in line with IMGT annotations, most TCR beta V segments showed up in productive rearrangements about 87% or about 30% of the time in an earlier analysis of around 550 of the donors. A total of 164 TCR beta chains were listed by the study as associated with cytomegalovirus. In both the original and validation cohorts, the classifier was reported to diagnose cytomegalovirus status with high specificity and sensitivity. Roughly uniform sequencing depth across donors was assumed in presence/absence analyses, although this assumption may not hold. A further reported finding was that TCR beta sequences accurately predicted the HLA-A and HLA-B alleles for most subjects in the first cohort. The authors suggested that the approach could potentially be generalized to other disease states and immunological phenotypes. In vitro tests confirmed that three of the cytomegalovirus-associated TCR beta chains recognize cytomegalovirus antigens. Because some donors lacked HLA typing at each locus, the association tests relied only on the typed subset. Linkage disequilibrium might explain the correlated functional status among segregating V segments, but an unknown experimental factor could not be ruled out. In a later genetic analysis, fewer N-insertions in productive TCRs were reported among donors in an Asian-associated ancestry cluster than the 666-donor mean. In a later analysis, around 17,000 TCR beta sequences were associated with specific HLA alleles at a false discovery rate of 0.05. Assigning TCR associations to individual alleles was difficult when HLA alleles, especially DR and DQ, strongly co-occurred. Only TCR beta chains were sequenced in this cohort, and the absence of alpha or paired-chain data limited detectable features. According to a later analysis, TCR association rates differed among HLA loci, with DRB1 alleles showing the most associated TCRs and HLA-C alleles showing the fewest. Because the 87-base-pair reads could not distinguish some IMGT-functional V segments, including TRBV6-2 and TRBV6-3, those segments were excluded. While some public TCRs were present in many individuals, most TCR sequences turned up only very rarely across donors.

Spanning cysteine to phenylalanine, the CDR3 consists of 14 amino acids. Only the CDR3 DNA is retained, 42 bases long and in frame from the first base. Taken from the germline V gene, the CDR1 and CDR2 loops are MNHEY and SVGAGI. V is cut by 5 bases and J by 5 bases, and the space between the germline ends is 15 bases. Library generation was performed with the immunoSEQ multiplex PCR assay. For the multiplex PCR, a mixture combining 60 forward primers for TCR Vbeta segments and 13 reverse primers for TCR Jbeta segments was used. A multiplex PCR assay on genomic DNA amplified the CDR3 region of rearranged TCR beta genes. The Illumina HiSeq System was used to sequence the amplified TCR beta libraries as 87-base-pair reads. Concerning the study's data processing: In a later analysis, tens of millions of unique TCR beta chains were counted across the 650 to 700 repertoires, and around 10 million of these chains were shared by at least two donors. To remove PCR and sequencing errors, raw reads were error-corrected and collapsed into unique sequences using a nearest-neighbor algorithm that merged closely related sequences. V, D and J gene segments were assigned by aligning CDR3 sequences to IMGT reference sequences. For a sequence to be retained, at least a six-nucleotide match to both a V gene segment and a J gene segment was required. Rearrangements were called productive when the CDR3 lacked stop codons and stayed in frame with V and J; all others were non-productive. CDR3 was defined by IMGT convention, running from the second conserved V-encoded cysteine to the conserved J-encoded phenylalanine. Sequences without an unambiguous match to a single V gene segment were excluded from the earlier analysis of 587 of the donors. An earlier analysis of 450 to 650 of the donors called V segments functional above 56.7% productive rearrangements and segregating when the between-donor standard deviation exceeded 5%. A statistical classification framework was built to diagnose cytomegalovirus status from the catalog of TCR beta chain sequences. V and J gene assignment, in a later analysis, came from comparing TCR nucleotide sequences with IMGT/GENE-DB human TR gene sequences. The TCRdist pipeline was used in a later analysis to assign CDR3 sequences and most-parsimonious VDJ recombination scenarios. A later analysis defined each TCR beta chain by its CDR3 amino acid sequence plus V-gene family, and excluded reads lacking a unique V-gene family. A later analysis removed 592 highly shared, low-generation-probability nucleotide sequences to deal with suspected cross-contamination and a sequencing artifact. For each public chain, a later analysis derived a clonal expansion index from normalized ranks of inferred template counts within each repertoire. Generation probabilities in a later analysis came from a VDJ recombination model fitted to out-of-frame rearrangements, and those results were checked against IGoR. In a later analysis, TCR-TCR, TCR-HLA and TCR-CMV co-occurrence was scored with hypergeometric tests, and a repertoire-size bias correction was applied to TCR pairs. False discovery rates were estimated in a later analysis by permuting HLA or CMV assignments 20 times. In a later analysis, co-occurring TCRs were grouped using DBSCAN, with TCRdist sequence similarity added in when clustering inside HLA-allele-positive subsets. Repertoires with fewer than 30,000 or more than 120,000 public chains, plus five repertoires with anomalous nucleotide sharing, were excluded from co-occurrence clustering. TCRdb stores this immuneACCESS table with in-frame sequences only. Part of the clones is absent; in the studies checked, under half of the shortfall reflects unresolved V genes, and no reason is known for the rest. Clone size and the V and J calls come from that table; the DNA yielded D and trimming. In all, the sample holds 98,000 or so clones, and roughly a tenth of those were seen once. Of the sample, roughly 5% is held by the ten largest clones.

Sequencing was performed on PBMCs. The TCR comes from a man aged 35 to 55 in good health and CMV-seropositive. This sequence uses TRBV6-5 and TRBJ2-5, and TRBD1 may be the D gene, going by 6 matching bases. At the DNA level, the sequence is TGTGCCAGCAGTCCGCCGGGTAGGGGGGAGACCCAGTACTTC. The encoded protein is CASSPPGRGETQYF.